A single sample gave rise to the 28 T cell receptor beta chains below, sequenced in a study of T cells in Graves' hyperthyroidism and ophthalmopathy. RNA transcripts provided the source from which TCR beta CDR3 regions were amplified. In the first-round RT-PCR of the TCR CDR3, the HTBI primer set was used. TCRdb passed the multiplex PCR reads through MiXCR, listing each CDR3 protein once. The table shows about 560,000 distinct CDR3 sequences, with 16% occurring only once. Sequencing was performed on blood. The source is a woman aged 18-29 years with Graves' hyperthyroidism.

Here the CDR3 reads CASSSSPGAQYF. CDR3 nucleotides: TGTGCCAGCAGCTCCAGCCCCGGGGCCCAGTACTTC. The gene calls are TRBV7-9 and TRBJ2-5; tentative D call: TRBD2 (5 bases). CDR3 length equals 12 residues. The V and J ends lost 4 bases and 9 bases respectively, with 12 bases between them. Germline-derived CDR1 and CDR2 are SEHNR and FQNEAQ (reference sequence).

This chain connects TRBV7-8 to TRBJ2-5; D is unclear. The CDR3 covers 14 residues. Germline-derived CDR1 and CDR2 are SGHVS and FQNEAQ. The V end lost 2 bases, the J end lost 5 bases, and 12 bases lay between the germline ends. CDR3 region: CASSLRAEGETQYF. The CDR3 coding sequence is TGTGCCAGCAGCTTAAGGGCTGAAGGGGAGACCCAGTACTTC.

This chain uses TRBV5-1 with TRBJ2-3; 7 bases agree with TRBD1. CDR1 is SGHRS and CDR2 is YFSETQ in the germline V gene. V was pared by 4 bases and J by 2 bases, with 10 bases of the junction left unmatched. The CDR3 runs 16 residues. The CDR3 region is CASSLRQGMLTDTQYF. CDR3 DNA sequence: TGCGCCAGCAGCCTGAGACAGGGCATGCTCACAGATACGCAGTATTTT.

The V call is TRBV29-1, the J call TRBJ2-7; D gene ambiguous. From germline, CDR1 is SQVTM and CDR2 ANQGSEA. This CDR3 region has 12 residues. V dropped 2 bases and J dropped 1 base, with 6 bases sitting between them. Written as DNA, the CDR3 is TGCAGCGTTGAAACTCGGTCCTACGAGCAGTACTTC. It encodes CSVETRSYEQYF.

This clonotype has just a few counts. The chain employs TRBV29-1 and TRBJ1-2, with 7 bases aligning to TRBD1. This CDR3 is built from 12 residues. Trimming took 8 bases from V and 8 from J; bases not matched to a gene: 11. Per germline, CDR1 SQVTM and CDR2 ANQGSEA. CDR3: CSTRQGSSGYTF. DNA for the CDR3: TGCAGCACCCGACAGGGTAGTAGCGGCTACACCTTC.

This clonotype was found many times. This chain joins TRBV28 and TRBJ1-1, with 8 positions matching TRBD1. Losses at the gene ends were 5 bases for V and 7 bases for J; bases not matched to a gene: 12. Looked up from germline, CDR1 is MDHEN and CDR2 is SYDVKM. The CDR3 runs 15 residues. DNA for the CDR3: TGTGCCAGCAGTAAGCACAGGGGGGGACCTATTGAAGCTTTCTTT. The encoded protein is CASSKHRGGPIEAFF.

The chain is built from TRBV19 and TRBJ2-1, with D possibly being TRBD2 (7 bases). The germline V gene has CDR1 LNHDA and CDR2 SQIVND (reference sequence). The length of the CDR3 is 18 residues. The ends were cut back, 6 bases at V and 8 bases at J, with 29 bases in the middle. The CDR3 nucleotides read TGTGCCAGTAGCCTAGTGGGGAGACAGGCCTACGCGGGGGATGAGCAGTTCTTC. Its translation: CASSLVGRQAYAGDEQFF.

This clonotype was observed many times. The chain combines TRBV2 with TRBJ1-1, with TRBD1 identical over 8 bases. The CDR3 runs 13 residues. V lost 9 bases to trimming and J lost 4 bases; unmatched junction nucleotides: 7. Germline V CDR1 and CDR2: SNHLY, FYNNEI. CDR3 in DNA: TGTGCCAGTCCGGACAGGGTGGGCACTGAAGCTTTCTTT. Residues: CASPDRVGTEAFF.

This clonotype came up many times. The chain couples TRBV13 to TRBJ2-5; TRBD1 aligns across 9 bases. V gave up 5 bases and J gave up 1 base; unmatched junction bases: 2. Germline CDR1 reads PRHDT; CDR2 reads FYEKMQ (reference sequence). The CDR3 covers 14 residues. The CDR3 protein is CASSGTGRQETQYF. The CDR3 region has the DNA TGTGCCAGCAGCGGGACAGGGCGCCAAGAGACCCAGTACTTC.

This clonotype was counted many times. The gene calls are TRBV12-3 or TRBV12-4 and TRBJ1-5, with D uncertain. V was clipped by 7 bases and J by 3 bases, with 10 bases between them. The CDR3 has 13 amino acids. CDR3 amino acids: CASTPANNQPQHF. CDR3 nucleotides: TGTGCCAGCACCCCAGCGAACAATCAGCCCCAGCATTTT.

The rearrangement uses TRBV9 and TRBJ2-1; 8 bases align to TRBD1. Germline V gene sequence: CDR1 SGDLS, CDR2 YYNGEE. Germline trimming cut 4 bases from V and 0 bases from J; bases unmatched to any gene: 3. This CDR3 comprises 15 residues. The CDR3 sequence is CASSRDRSSYNEQFF. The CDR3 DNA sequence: TGTGCCAGCAGCAGGGACAGGAGCTCCTACAATGAGCAGTTCTTC.

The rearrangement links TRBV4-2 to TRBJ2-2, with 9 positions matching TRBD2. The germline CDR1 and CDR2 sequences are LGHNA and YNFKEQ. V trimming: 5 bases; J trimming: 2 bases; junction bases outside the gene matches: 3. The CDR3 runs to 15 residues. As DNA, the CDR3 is TGTGCCAGCAGCAGGACTAGCGACAACACCGGGGAGCTGTTTTTT. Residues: CASSRTSDNTGELFF.

CDR3 coding DNA: TGTGCCAGCAGCCAAGATCGTCAGGAGGTAAAAGCTTTCTTT. Its translation: CASSQDRQEVKAFF. The chain links TRBV14 to TRBJ1-1; D ambiguous. V was pared by 0 bases and J by 9 bases, with 14 bases between. CDR1 SGHDN and CDR2 FVKESK come from the germline V gene. The CDR3 contains 14 residues.

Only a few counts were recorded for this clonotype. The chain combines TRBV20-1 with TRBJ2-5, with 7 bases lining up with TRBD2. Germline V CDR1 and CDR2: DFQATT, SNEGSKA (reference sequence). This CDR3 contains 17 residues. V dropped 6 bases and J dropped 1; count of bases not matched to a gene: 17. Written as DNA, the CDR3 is TGCAGTGCCTATGGACCGAATCTAGCGGACACCCAAGAGACCCAGTACTTC. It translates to CSAYGPNLADTQETQYF.

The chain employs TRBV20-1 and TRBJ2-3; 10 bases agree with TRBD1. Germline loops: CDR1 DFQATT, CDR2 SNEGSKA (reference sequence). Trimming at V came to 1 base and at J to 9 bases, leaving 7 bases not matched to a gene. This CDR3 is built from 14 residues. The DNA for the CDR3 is TGCAGTGCTAGAGTGGACAGGGGGAGTTTGACGCAGTATTTT. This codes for CSARVDRGSLTQYF.

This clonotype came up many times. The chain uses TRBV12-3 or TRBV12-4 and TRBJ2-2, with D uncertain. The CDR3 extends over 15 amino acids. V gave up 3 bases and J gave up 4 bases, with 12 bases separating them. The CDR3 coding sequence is TGTGCCAGCAGTTTTGAGGCTGTGGTCACCGGGGAGCTGTTTTTT. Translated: CASSFEAVVTGELFF.

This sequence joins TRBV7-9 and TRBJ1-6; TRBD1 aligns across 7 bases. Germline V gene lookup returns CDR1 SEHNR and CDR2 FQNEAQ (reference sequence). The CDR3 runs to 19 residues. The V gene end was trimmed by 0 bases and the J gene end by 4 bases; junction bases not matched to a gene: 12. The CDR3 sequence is CASSLASRSQGVYNSPLHF. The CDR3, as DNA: TGTGCCAGCAGCTTAGCGTCTAGGTCGCAGGGGGTTTATAATTCACCCCTCCACTTT.

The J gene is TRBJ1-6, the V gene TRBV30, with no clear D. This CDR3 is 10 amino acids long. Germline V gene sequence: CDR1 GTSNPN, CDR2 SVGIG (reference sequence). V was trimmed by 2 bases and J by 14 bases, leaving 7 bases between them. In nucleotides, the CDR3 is TGTGCCTGGAGTCTTGGAGCCCTCCACTTT. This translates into CAWSLGALHF. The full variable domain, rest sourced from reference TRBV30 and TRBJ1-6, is SQTIHQWPATLVQPVGSPLSLECTVEGTSNPNLYWYRQAAGRGLQLLFYSVGIGQISSEVPQNLSASRPQDRQFILSSKKLLLSDSGFYLCAWSLGALHFGNGTRLTVT.

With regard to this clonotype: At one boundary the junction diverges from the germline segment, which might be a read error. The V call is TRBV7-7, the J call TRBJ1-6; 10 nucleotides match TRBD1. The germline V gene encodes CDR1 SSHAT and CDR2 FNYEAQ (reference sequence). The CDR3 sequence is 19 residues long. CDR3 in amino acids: CASSPWTGGRSSYNSPLHF. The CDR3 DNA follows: TGTGCTAGCAGCCCCTGGACAGGGGGTCGGAGCTCCTATAATTCACCCCTCCACTTT. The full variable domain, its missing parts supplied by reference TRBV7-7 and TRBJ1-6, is GAGVSQSPRYKVTKRGQDVTLRCDPISSHATLYWYQQALGQGPEFLTYFNYEAQPDKSGLPSDRFSAERPEGSISTLTIQRTEQRDSAMYRCASSPWTGGRSSYNSPLHFGNGTRLTVT.

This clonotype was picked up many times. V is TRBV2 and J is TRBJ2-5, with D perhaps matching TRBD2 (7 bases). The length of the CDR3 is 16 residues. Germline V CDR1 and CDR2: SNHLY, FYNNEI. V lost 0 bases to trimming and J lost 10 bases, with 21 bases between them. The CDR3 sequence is CASSEALGTQSGDQYF. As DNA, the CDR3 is TGTGCCAGCAGTGAAGCGCTTGGGACACAAAGCGGGGACCAGTACTTC.

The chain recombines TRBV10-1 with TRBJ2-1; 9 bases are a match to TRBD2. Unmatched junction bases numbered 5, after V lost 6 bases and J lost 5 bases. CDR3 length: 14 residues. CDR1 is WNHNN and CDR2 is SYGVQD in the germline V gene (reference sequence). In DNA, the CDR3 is TGCGCCAGCAGCCTAGCGGGGAAAGACAATGAGCAGTTCTTC. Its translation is CASSLAGKDNEQFF.

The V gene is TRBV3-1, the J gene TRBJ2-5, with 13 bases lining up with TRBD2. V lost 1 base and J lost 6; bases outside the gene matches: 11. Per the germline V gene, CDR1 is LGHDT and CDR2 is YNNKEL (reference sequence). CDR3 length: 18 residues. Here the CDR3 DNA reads TGTGCCAGCAGCCAAGCAGGGACTAGCGGGAAGTTAGGGAAGACCCAGTACTTC. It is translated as CASSQAGTSGKLGKTQYF.

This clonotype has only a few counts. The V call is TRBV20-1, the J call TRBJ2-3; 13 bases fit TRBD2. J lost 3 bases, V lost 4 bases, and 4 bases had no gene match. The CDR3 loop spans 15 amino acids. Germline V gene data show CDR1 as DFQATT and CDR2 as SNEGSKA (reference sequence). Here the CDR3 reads CSATGTSGTTDTQYF. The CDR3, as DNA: TGCAGTGCTACCGGGACTAGCGGGACTACAGATACGCAGTATTTT.

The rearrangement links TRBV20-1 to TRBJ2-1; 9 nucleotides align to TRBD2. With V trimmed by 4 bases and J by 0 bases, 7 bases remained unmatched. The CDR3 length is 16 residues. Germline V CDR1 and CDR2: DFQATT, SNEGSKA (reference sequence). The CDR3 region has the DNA TGCAGTGCTACCCGACGACTAGCGGACTCCTACAATGAGCAGTTCTTC. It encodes CSATRRLADSYNEQFF.

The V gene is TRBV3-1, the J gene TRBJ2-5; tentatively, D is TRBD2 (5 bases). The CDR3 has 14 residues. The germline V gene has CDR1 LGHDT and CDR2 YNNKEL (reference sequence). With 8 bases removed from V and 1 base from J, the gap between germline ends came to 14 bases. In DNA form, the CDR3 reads TGTGCCAGCGCCTCAAGCGGAGGCCAAGAGACCCAGTACTTC. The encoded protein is CASASSGGQETQYF.

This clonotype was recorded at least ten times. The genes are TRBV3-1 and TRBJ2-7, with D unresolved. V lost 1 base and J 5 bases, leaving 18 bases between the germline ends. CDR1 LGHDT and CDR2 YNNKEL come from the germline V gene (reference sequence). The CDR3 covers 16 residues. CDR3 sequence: CASSQALGQHRDEQYF. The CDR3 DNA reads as TGTGCCAGCAGCCAAGCTCTAGGGCAGCACAGAGACGAGCAGTACTTC.

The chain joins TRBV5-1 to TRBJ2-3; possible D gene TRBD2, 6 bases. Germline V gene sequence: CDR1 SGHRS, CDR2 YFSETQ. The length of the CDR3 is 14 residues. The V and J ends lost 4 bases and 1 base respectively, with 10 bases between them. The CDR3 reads CASSRDWGTDTQYF. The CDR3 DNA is TGCGCCAGCAGCCGGGACTGGGGCACAGATACGCAGTATTTT.

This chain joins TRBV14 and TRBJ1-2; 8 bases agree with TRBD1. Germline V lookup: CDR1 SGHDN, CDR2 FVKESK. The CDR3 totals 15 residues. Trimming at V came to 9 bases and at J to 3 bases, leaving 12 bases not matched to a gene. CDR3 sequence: CARRGRGLFDYGYTF. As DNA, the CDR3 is TGTGCCAGAAGGGGCAGGGGGCTTTTTGACTATGGCTACACCTTC.